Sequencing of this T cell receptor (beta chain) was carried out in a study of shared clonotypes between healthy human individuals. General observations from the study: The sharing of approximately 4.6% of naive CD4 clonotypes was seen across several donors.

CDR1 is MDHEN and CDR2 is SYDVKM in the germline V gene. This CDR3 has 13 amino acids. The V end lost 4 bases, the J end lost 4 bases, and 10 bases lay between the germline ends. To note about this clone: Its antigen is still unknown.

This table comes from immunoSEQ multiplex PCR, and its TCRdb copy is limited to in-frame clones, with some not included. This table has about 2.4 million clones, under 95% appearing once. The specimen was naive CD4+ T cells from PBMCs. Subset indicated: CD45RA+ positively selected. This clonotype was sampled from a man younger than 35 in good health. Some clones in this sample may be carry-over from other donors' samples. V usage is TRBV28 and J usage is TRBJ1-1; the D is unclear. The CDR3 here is CASSSRAVTEAFF. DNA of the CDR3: TGTGCCAGCAGTTCCCGGGCCGTCACTGAAGCTTTCTTT. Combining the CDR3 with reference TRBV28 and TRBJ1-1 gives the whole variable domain DVKVTQSSRYLVKRTGEKVFLECVQDMDHENMFWYRQDPGLGLRLIYFSYDVKMKEKGDIPEGYSVSREKKERFSLILESASTNQTSMYLCASSSRAVTEAFFGQGTRLTVV.